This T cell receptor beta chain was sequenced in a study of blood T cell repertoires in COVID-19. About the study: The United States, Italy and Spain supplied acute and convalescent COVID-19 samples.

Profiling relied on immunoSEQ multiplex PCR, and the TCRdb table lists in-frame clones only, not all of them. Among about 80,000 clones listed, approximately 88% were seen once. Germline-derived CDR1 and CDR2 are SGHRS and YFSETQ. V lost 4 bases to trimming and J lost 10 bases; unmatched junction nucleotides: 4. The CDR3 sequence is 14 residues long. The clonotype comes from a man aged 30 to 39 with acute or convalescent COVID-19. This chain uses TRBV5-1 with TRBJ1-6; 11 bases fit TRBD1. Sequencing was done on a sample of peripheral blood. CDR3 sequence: CASSEGQGESPLHF. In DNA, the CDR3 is TGCGCCAGCAGCGAGGGACAGGGGGAATCACCCCTCCACTTT.